This entry lists 16 T cell receptor beta chains sequenced from one sample in a study of shared clonotypes between healthy human individuals. Measured with immunoSEQ multiplex PCR; TCRdb has only the in-frame clones, and not every one. The table has approximately 2.4 million clones, under 97% seen once. The sequencing input was naive CD4+ T cells sorted from blood. Stated subset: CD45RA+ positively selected. The source is a man younger than 30 in good health.

The chain carries TRBV5-8 and TRBJ1-5, with a possible D match to TRBD1 (6 bases). Trimming took off 7 bases at V and 3 bases at J, with 11 bases between the two ends. This CDR3 has 13 amino acids. Germline V CDR1 and CDR2: SGHTS, YDEGEE. DNA of the CDR3: TGTGCCAGCCAGGGGTCCCACAATCAGCCCCAGCATTTT. Its protein product is CASQGSHNQPQHF.

The chain has TRBV5-4 and TRBJ2-3; D is uncertain. The ends were cut back, 2 bases at V and 8 bases at J, with 12 bases in the middle. There are 13 residues in the CDR3. Germline CDR1 is SGHNT and CDR2 is YYREEE (reference sequence). The CDR3 is CASSLEPQRTQYF. CDR3 nucleotides: TGTGCCAGCAGCTTAGAACCTCAACGTACGCAGTATTTT.

This clone was seen only a few times. This sample includes further DNA sequences coding for the same CDR3. CDR3 sequence reads: CASTLGQSYGYTF. The CDR3 nucleotides are TGCGCCAGCACCCTGGGGCAATCCTATGGCTACACCTTC. The V gene is TRBV5-1, the J gene TRBJ1-2, with D possibly being TRBD1 (5 bases). The V end was cut by 6 bases, the J end by 4 bases, with 13 bases between. CDR1 is SGHRS and CDR2 is YFSETQ in the germline V gene. This CDR3 has 13 residues.

The chain has TRBV6-1 and TRBJ2-7; maybe TRBD1 (6 bases). This CDR3 region has 16 residues. Germline V CDR1 and CDR2: MNHNS, SASEGT. V was clipped by 4 bases and J by 4 bases, with 20 bases between them. The CDR3 reads CASSAKWQGSSYEQYF. The CDR3 coding sequence is TGTGCCAGCAGTGCGAAGTGGCAGGGGAGCTCGTACGAGCAGTACTTC.

The chain employs TRBV7-2 and TRBJ1-3; D uncertain. CDR1 SGHTA and CDR2 FQGNSA come from the germline V gene. Trimming shortened V by 2 bases and J by 7 bases, and 15 bases separated the two germline ends. CDR3 length: 15 amino acids. The CDR3 sequence is CASSLLALRTNTIYF. CDR3 in DNA: TGTGCCAGCAGCTTATTGGCCCTCCGGACGAACACCATATATTTT.

V gene TRBV2 combines with J gene TRBJ2-1; D gene unclear. Germline V gene data show CDR1 as SNHLY and CDR2 as FYNNEI. The CDR3 extends over 13 amino acids. Trimming removed 4 bases from V and 3 bases from J, with 7 bases in between. Here the CDR3 DNA reads TGTGCCAGCAGTGTATGGGACTACAATGAGCAGTTCTTC. It codes for CASSVWDYNEQFF.

The V call is TRBV5-5, the J call TRBJ1-2, with TRBD1 identical over 10 bases. Trimming removed 3 bases from V and 4 bases from J; junction bases left unmatched: 9. This CDR3 comprises 16 residues. Germline CDR1 SGHKS, CDR2 YYEKEE (reference sequence). This CDR3 reads CASSSQTGGSFYGYTF. CDR3 coding DNA: TGTGCCAGCAGCTCCCAGACAGGGGGCAGTTTCTATGGCTACACCTTC.

This rearrangement joins TRBV2 to TRBJ2-3; 7 nucleotides agree with TRBD2. CDR1 is SNHLY and CDR2 is FYNNEI in the germline V gene. This CDR3 contains 16 residues. J gave up 3 bases and V 2 bases, and 8 bases lay outside the gene matches. The CDR3 reads CASSELGDGRTDTQYF. CDR3 nucleotide sequence: TGTGCCAGCAGTGAATTGGGGGACGGGAGGACAGATACGCAGTATTTT.

The chain joins TRBV6-5 to TRBJ1-4; 10 bases match TRBD1. CDR1 is MNHEY, CDR2 SVGAGI, per germline. The trim removed 4 bases at V and 6 bases at J, leaving 5 bases unmatched. The CDR3 has 15 residues. The CDR3 region has the DNA TGTGCCAGCAGTTTCGGGACAGGGGCCTATGAAAAACTGTTTTTT. Translated, it gives CASSFGTGAYEKLFF.

This clone was seen more than once but under ten times. Other nucleotide sequences from this sample produce the same CDR3. The chain couples TRBV10-1 to TRBJ2-7; D not certain. This CDR3 comprises 14 residues. Trimming stripped 0 bases from V and 0 bases from J, with 6 bases between. The germline gives CDR1 WNHNN, CDR2 SYGVQD (reference sequence). In nucleotides, the CDR3 is TGCGCCAGCAGTGAGTCGGGCAGCTCCTACGAGCAGTACTTC. It yields the protein CASSESGSSYEQYF.

The chain recombines TRBV30 with TRBJ2-2; the D call may be TRBD1 or TRBD2 (6 bases each). Looked up from germline, CDR1 is GTSNPN and CDR2 is SVGIG (reference sequence). The CDR3 has 16 residues. Trimming removed 0 bases from V and 4 bases from J, with 15 bases in between. Written as DNA, the CDR3 is TGTGCCTGGAGTGTATGGGGGGCCCCGGGCACCGGGGAGCTGTTTTTT. Protein product: CAWSVWGAPGTGELFF.

J is TRBJ2-1 and V is TRBV5-1, with TRBD2 identical over 14 bases. In germline, CDR1 is SGHRS, CDR2 YFSETQ. The V gene end was trimmed by 0 bases and the J gene end by 9 bases; junction bases not matched to a gene: 5. The CDR3 loop spans 16 amino acids. This CDR3 is CASSLGGLAGAGEQFF. The CDR3 bases are TGCGCCAGCAGCTTGGGGGGACTAGCGGGAGCTGGTGAGCAGTTCTTC. The variable domain in full, with the rest retrieved from reference TRBV5-1 and TRBJ2-1, is KAGVTQTPRYLIKTRGQQVTLSCSPISGHRSVSWYQQTPGQGLQFLFEYFSETQRNKGNFPGRFSGRQFSNSRSEMNVSTLELGDSALYLCASSLGGLAGAGEQFFGPGTRLTVL.

The V gene is TRBV7-9, the J gene TRBJ2-7, with D possibly matching TRBD1 (5 bases). Trimming took 1 base from V and 4 from J, leaving 14 bases between them. CDR1 SEHNR and CDR2 FQNEAQ come from the germline V gene (reference sequence). The CDR3 is made up of 15 amino acids. The CDR3: CASSLVRVPHYEQYF. The CDR3 DNA is TGTGCCAGCAGCTTAGTCAGGGTTCCCCATTACGAGCAGTACTTC.

The chain couples TRBV6-5 to TRBJ2-7, with D perhaps TRBD2 (6 bases). V lost 6 bases, J lost 3 bases, and 12 bases lay in between. The CDR3 totals 13 residues. CDR1 is MNHEY, CDR2 SVGAGI, per germline. CDR3 sequence: CASRETSFYEQYF. Here the CDR3 DNA reads TGTGCCAGCAGGGAAACTAGCTTCTACGAGCAGTACTTC.

The gene calls are TRBV10-3 and TRBJ1-3, with D possibly being TRBD1 (5 bases). CDR1 ENHRY and CDR2 SYGVKD come from the germline V gene. V was clipped by 3 bases and J by 0 bases, with 9 bases between them. The CDR3 consists of 15 residues. CDR3 DNA sequence: TGTGCCATCAGTGATGGGGGTGGCTCTGGAAACACCATATATTTT. Residues: CAISDGGGSGNTIYF.

The J gene is TRBJ1-2, the V gene TRBV18, with a tentative D call TRBD1 (5 bases). Germline loops: CDR1 KGHSH, CDR2 LQKENI. CDR3 length: 15 residues. Trimming pared 2 bases from V and 0 bases from J, leaving 10 bases between. CDR3 sequence reads: CASSPMGDPNYGYTF. The CDR3 DNA reads as TGTGCCAGCTCACCAATGGGGGATCCTAACTATGGCTACACCTTC.